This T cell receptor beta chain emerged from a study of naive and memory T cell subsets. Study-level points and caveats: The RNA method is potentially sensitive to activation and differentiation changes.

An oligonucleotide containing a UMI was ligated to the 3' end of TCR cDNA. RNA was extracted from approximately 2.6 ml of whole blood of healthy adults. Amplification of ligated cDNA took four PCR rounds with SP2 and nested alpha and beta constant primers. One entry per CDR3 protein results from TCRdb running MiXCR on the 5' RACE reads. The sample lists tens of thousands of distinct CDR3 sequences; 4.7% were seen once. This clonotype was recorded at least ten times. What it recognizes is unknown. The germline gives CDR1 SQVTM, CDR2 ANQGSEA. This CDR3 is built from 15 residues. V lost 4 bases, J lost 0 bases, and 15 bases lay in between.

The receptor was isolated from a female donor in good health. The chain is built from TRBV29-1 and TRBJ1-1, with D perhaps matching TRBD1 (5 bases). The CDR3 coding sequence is TGCAGCGTTGTGGGGGAAGCCTTCATGAACACTGAAGCTTTCTTT. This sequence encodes CSVVGEAFMNTEAFF.